Listed below are T cell receptor beta chains from one sample, sequenced in a study of blood T cell dynamics during melanoma immunotherapy. TCRdb keeps only in-frame clones here, not all; method: immunoSEQ multiplex PCR. The table shows more than 13,000 clones, with 80% to 95% occurring only once. This specimen consisted of blood, obtained from a patient treated with checkpoint blockade. Receptor source: a human donor with melanoma. Each CDR3 is given with its conserved first and last residue. D genes are given only for firm matches. Where a row states a size, it is once, few, many or the class of an expanded clone; other rows omit it.

D,V,size,J,DNA,CDR3
NA,TRBV27,NA,TRBJ2-7,TGTGCCAGCAGTCCAAGGGGGACTTTGACCTCTCCGGGCTACGAGCAGTACTTC,CASSPRGTLTSPGYEQYF
NA,TRBV9,NA,TRBJ2-7,TGTGCCAGCAGCGTAGGGGTCAGGGATCTCTACGAGCAGTACTTC,CASSVGVRDLYEQYF
NA,TRBV2,NA,TRBJ1-3,TGTGCCAGCAGTGCCCTACCTGGAAACACCATATATTTT,CASSALPGNTIYF
NA,TRBV9,NA,TRBJ1-2,TGTGCCAGCAGCGAAGGACCGTATGGCTACACCTTC,CASSEGPYGYTF
NA,TRBV7-9,NA,TRBJ1-1,TGTGCCAGCAGCTTAGAGGGGTTGGGCACTGAAGCTTTCTTT,CASSLEGLGTEAFF
NA,TRBV30,NA,TRBJ1-6,TGTGCCTGGAATCCTCCGTTCACGGCTTTAACTAATTCACCCCTCCACTTT,CAWNPPFTALTNSPLHF
TRBD2,TRBV27,NA,TRBJ2-7,TGTGCCAGCATCGGACTAGCGGGAGCCGGCTCCTACGAGCAGTACTTC,CASIGLAGAGSYEQYF
NA,TRBV19,NA,TRBJ2-3,TGTGCCAGTAGTTCCCCCCGGGTCTTCACAGATACGCAGTATTTT,CASSSPRVFTDTQYF
NA,TRBV9,NA,TRBJ1-6,TGTGCCAGCAGCGTTTACAGGTCTAATTCACCCCTCCACTTT,CASSVYRSNSPLHF
NA,TRBV6-5,NA,TRBJ1-1,TGTGCCAGCAGTTACGACGGGGGCTCGAACACTGAAGCTTTCTTT,CASSYDGGSNTEAFF
NA,TRBV14,NA,TRBJ1-1,TGTGCCAGCAGCCAAGATCCGTGGGGCCGGAACACTGAAGCTTTCTTT,CASSQDPWGRNTEAFF
NA,TRBV7-9,few,TRBJ2-1,TGTGCCAGCAGCTTAGGGGTAATAGAGCAGTTCTTC,CASSLGVIEQFF
NA,TRBV27,NA,TRBJ1-6,TGTGCCAGCAGAGCCGGGACCTTCTATAATTCACCCCTCCACTTT,CASRAGTFYNSPLHF
TRBD1,TRBV6-5,once,TRBJ2-2,TGTGCCAGCAGTTACGCCAGGACAGGCGGCACCGGGGAGCTGTTTTTT,CASSYARTGGTGELFF
NA,TRBV30,once,TRBJ1-2,TGTGCCTGGAGTGTAAAGGCTTATGGCTACACCTTC,CAWSVKAYGYTF
NA,TRBV7-6,once,TRBJ1-1,TGTGCCAGCAGCTTAGCCGGCGGGGTTCGGACTGAAGCTTTCTTT,CASSLAGGVRTEAFF
NA,TRBV13,NA,TRBJ1-3,TGTGCCAGCAGCTTAAATGGGGGGGCTAGAAACACCATATATTTT,CASSLNGGARNTIYF
NA,TRBV5-5,NA,TRBJ1-1,TGTGCCAGCAGCCTGGCGGTTTTGGGCAGGGACTACACTGAAGCTTTCTTT,CASSLAVLGRDYTEAFF
TRBD1,TRBV10-2,NA,TRBJ2-3,TGCGCCAGCAGTTCGGGACCGGGACAGGGGGGACATACGCAGTATTTT,CASSSGPGQGGHTQYF
NA,TRBV19,NA,TRBJ2-3,TGTGCCAGTAGTATGTACCTGCACACCACAGATACGCAGTATTTT,CASSMYLHTTDTQYF
NA,TRBV4-1,NA,TRBJ2-6,TGCGCCAGCAGCCAAGATCCATCTGGGGCCAACGTCCTGACTTTC,CASSQDPSGANVLTF
NA,TRBV7-9,NA,TRBJ1-5,TGTGCCAGCAGCCAGACGGGGCCGGGGGATCAGCCCCAGCATTTT,CASSQTGPGDQPQHF
NA,TRBV5-1,once,TRBJ2-2,TGCGCCAGCAGCTTGGGGCGGGGATACACCGGGGAGCTGTTTTTT,CASSLGRGYTGELFF
NA,TRBV21-1,NA,TRBJ2-2,TGTGCCAGCAGCAAAGCGCTAGGGACTAGTAACACCGGGGAGCTGTTTTTT,CASSKALGTSNTGELFF
NA,TRBV4-1,NA,TRBJ1-6,TGCGCCAGCAGCCAAGTTTACAGTAATAATTCACCCCTCCACTTT,CASSQVYSNNSPLHF
NA,TRBV2,NA,TRBJ2-1,TGTGCCAGCAGTGTTACGGACTACAATGAGCAGTTCTTC,CASSVTDYNEQFF
TRBD1,TRBV27,NA,TRBJ1-5,TGTGCCAGCAGTTTTGGGACAGGAAATCAGCCCCAGCATTTT,CASSFGTGNQPQHF
TRBD2,TRBV6-1,once,TRBJ2-1,TGTGCCAGCAGTGTCTTTAGCGGGGGGGGCTCCTACAGTGAGCAGTTCTTC,CASSVFSGGGSYSEQFF
TRBD2,TRBV7-2,once,TRBJ2-7,TGTGCCAGCAGCCCCTCTAGCGGGAGTAGCGAGCAGTACTTC,CASSPSSGSSEQYF
NA,TRBV5-1,NA,TRBJ2-3,TGCGCCAGCAGCGAGGGGTCCGGACGAACAGATACGCAGTATTTT,CASSEGSGRTDTQYF
NA,TRBV11-3,NA,TRBJ2-7,TGTGCCAGCAGCGATCCCCGGGGGACCGCCTACGAGCAGTACTTC,CASSDPRGTAYEQYF
NA,TRBV4-1,NA,TRBJ2-7,TGCGCCAGCAGCCAAGCGCGGGACGGGCCCTACGAGCAGTACTTC,CASSQARDGPYEQYF
NA,TRBV7-9,NA,TRBJ1-1,TGTGCCAGCAGCTTAGAGGCAGGGGTCGCAACTGAAGCTTTCTTT,CASSLEAGVATEAFF
NA,TRBV30,NA,TRBJ2-3,TGTGCCTGGAACTCCCTCACAGATACGCAGTATTTT,CAWNSLTDTQYF
TRBD2,TRBV7-8,NA,TRBJ2-3,TGTGCCAGCAGCTTAGCGAGCGGGAGTCCCGGAGATACGCAGTATTTT,CASSLASGSPGDTQYF
NA,TRBV6-5,NA,TRBJ1-2,TGTGCCAGCAGTGACCAGGGAAGTGGCTACACCTTC,CASSDQGSGYTF
TRBD1,TRBV6-1,once,TRBJ1-5,TGTGCCAGCAGTGGGATTATCGTTTTGGGACAGGGGGCTGGCAATCAGCCCCAGCATTTT,CASSGIIVLGQGAGNQPQHF
TRBD1,TRBV6-5,NA,TRBJ1-6,TGTGCCAGCAGCCTCCGGACAGGGAATTCACCCCTCCACTTT,CASSLRTGNSPLHF
NA,TRBV14,NA,TRBJ2-7,TGTGCCAGCAGCCAATGGGGCGCGGGCTACGAGCAGTACTTC,CASSQWGAGYEQYF
TRBD1,TRBV7-9,NA,TRBJ1-5,TGTGCCAGGGACAGGGAACCCAATCAGCCCCAGCATTTT,CARDREPNQPQHF
NA,TRBV28,NA,TRBJ1-2,TGTGCCAGCAGCTCTCCGCAGGGCGGAAGTTTTGGCTACACCTTC,CASSSPQGGSFGYTF
NA,TRBV20-1,NA,TRBJ2-5,TGCAGTGGACTGATAACGGAGACCCAGTACTTC,CSGLITETQYF